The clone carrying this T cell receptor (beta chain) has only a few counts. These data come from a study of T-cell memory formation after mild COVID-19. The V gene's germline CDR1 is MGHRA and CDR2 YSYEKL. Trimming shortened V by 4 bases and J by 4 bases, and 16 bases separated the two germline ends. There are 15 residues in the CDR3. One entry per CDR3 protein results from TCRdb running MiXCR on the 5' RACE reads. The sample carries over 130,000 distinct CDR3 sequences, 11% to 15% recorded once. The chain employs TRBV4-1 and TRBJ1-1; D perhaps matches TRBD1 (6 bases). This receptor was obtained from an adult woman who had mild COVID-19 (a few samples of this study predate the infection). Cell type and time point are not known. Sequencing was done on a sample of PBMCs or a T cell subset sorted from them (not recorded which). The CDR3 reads CASSLGHGGPTEAFF. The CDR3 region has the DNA TGCGCCAGCAGCCTCGGACACGGGGGCCCCACTGAAGCTTTCTTT.